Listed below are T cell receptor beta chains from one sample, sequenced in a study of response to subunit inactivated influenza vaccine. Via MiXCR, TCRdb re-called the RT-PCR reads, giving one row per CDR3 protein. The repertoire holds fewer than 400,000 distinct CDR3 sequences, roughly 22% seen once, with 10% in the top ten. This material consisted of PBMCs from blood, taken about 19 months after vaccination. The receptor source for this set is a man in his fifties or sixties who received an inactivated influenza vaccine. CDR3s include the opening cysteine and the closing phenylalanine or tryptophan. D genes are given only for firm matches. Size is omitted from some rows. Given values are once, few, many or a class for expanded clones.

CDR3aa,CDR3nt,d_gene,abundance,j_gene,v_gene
CASSPGRGYGYTF,TGTGCCAGCAGCCCCGGGAGGGGATATGGCTACACCTTC,.,.,TRBJ1-2,TRBV3-1
CASSLGTSLNEQFF,TGTGCCAGCAGTCTCGGGACTAGCCTCAATGAGCAGTTCTTC,TRBD2,few,TRBJ2-1,TRBV12-3/TRBV12-4
CASNPDRPYSNQPQHF,TGTGCCAGCAACCCGGACCGGCCATATAGCAATCAGCCCCAGCATTTT,.,few,TRBJ1-5,TRBV27
CSASRTSYNEQFF,TGCAGTGCTAGCCGGACTTCTTACAATGAGCAGTTCTTC,.,.,TRBJ2-1,TRBV20-1
CASSGTKQYF,TGTGCCAGCAGTGGGACTAAGCAGTACTTC,TRBD2,many,TRBJ2-7,TRBV7-8
CSGRGRRNTEAFF,TGCAGTGGGCGGGGACGGAGGAACACTGAAGCTTTCTTT,.,many,TRBJ1-1,TRBV20-1
CASSPNRGDSYNSPLHF,TGTGCCAGCTCACCGAACCGGGGTGACTCCTATAATTCACCCCTCCACTTT,.,few,TRBJ1-6,TRBV18
CASSRAGGWAYGYTF,TGTGCCAGCAGTCGGGCCGGAGGGTGGGCGTATGGCTACACCTTC,.,few,TRBJ1-2,TRBV6-2/TRBV6-3
CASSPDSHTDTQYF,TGTGCCAGCTCACCCGACAGCCACACAGATACGCAGTATTTT,.,.,TRBJ2-3,TRBV18
CSATTPTQRLGSIYNEQFF,TGCAGTGCCACGACCCCGACTCAAAGACTCGGGAGCATCTACAATGAGCAGTTCTTC,.,.,TRBJ2-1,TRBV20-1